This T cell receptor beta chain was found in a study of cytomegalovirus exposure and HLA in healthy donors. Whole-study context: Among a few hundred genotyped donors, roughly 81% fell in the Caucasian-associated ancestry cluster. Study-wide findings and caveats: Reported performance of the classifier showed diagnosis of cytomegalovirus status with high specificity and sensitivity. As confirmed in vitro, a few CMV-associated chains were specific for CMV antigens. Certain sequence variants were highly shared and formed a cluster, and this cluster was likely a sequencing artifact.

Trimming stripped 7 bases from V and 5 bases from J, with 19 bases between. The CDR3 is 15 amino acids. Per germline, CDR1 MNHEY and CDR2 SVGAGI. Remarks on this clone: Its target is unknown.

This PCR relied on a set of 60 Vbeta primers and 13 Jbeta primers. Using immunoSEQ multiplex PCR, the repertoire was profiled, and TCRdb retains in-frame clones only, with some absent. The sample data list tens of thousands of clones. The sequence was collected from a woman aged 55 to 70 in good health and CMV-seronegative. The V call is TRBV6-5, the J call TRBJ2-3; perhaps TRBD2 as D (5 bases). The specimen was PBMCs. CDR3 nucleotides: TGTGCCAGCACCCTCCGGGGAACCCGCGGAGATACGCAGTATTTT. It codes for CASTLRGTRGDTQYF.